One sample yielded the 4 T cell receptor beta chains listed below, sequenced in a study of T cells after yellow fever vaccination (dated by TCRdb to 2018 to 2020). Preparation of the library involved 5' RACE. Sequencing used an Illumina NovaSeq 6000. TCRdb's own reprocessing of the public reads used fastp at Q25 and MiXCR and kept productive beta chains. Entries are consolidated by CDR3 protein sequence, retaining the most common genes and DNA. This sample comprises 230,000 or so distinct CDR3 sequences, roughly 3.5% of them detected only once. The ten top clones hold 19% of the sample. The sample's treatment or condition, from its label and the paper: live attenuated yellow fever vaccine strain. Here the sequenced sample was PBMCs, taken 15 days after the yellow fever booster vaccination. All receptors come from a man between 18 and 35 years old who received the YFV17D yellow fever vaccine.

There are many counts of this clonotype. The V call is TRBV5-4, the J call TRBJ2-4, with TRBD1 matching 7 bases. After removal of 1 base from V and 1 base from J, the junction contained 2 bases not matched to a gene. The germline CDR1 and CDR2 sequences are SGHNT and YYREEE (reference sequence). The CDR3 contains 15 residues. CDR3 sequence reads: CASSLLQGAKNIQYF. CDR3 nucleotides: TGTGCCAGCAGCTTGTTACAGGGGGCCAAAAACATTCAGTACTTC.

This clonotype appeared a few times. This sequence joins TRBV20-1 and TRBJ2-7, with a weak D call TRBD1 (5 bases). Per the germline V gene, CDR1 is DFQATT and CDR2 is SNEGSKA (reference sequence). V lost 0 bases and J 6 bases, leaving 15 bases between the germline ends. This CDR3 is 14 amino acids long. CDR3 coding DNA: TGCAGTGCTAGAGATTCCCGGCTAGGGGTCGAGCAGTACGTC. It specifies CSARDSRLGVEQYV.

This clonotype has a count of ten or more. The V and J genes are TRBV2 and TRBJ2-2; 8 positions agree with TRBD1. This CDR3 spans 14 amino acids. V lost 6 bases to trimming and J lost 6 bases; unmatched junction nucleotides: 6. Germline CDR1 SNHLY, CDR2 FYNNEI. The CDR3 DNA sequence: TGTGCCAGCAGGGACAGGGTGAGGGCCGGGGAGCTGTTTTTT. Protein sequence: CASRDRVRAGELFF.

This clonotype was seen repeatedly, ten times or more. The V and J genes are TRBV6-2 or TRBV6-3 and TRBJ2-2; no reliable D call. The ends were cut back, 6 bases at V and 2 bases at J, with 16 bases in the middle. CDR3 length: 16 residues. The germline V gene has CDR1 MNHEY and CDR2 SVGEGT. Here the CDR3 DNA reads TGTGCCAGCAGGGCCCGTCCCGGAGCTAACACCGGGGAGCTGTTTTTT. Its protein product is CASRARPGANTGELFF.